The sequence of this T cell receptor beta chain was determined in a study of CXCR3-negative and CXCR3-positive naive CD8 T cells. Points on this clonotype: What it binds is unknown.

There are 16 residues in the CDR3. The V gene's germline CDR1 is MGHRA and CDR2 YSYEKL. TRB cDNA libraries were made by UMI-labeled 5' RACE. Reanalyzing the 5' RACE reads, TCRdb keeps one entry per CDR3 protein, without DNA. The sample totals roughly 120,000 distinct CDR3 sequences; its top ten clones hold about 0.61%. The study, taken as a whole, reports: CXCR3-positive naive cells had more hydrophobic TRB CDR3s than CXCR3-negative naive cells. Naive subsets expressed similar surface CD5; TRB CDR3 features served to infer TCR strength. Similarly elevated diversity marked both naive subsets, with memory CD8+ cells showing far lower diversity.

Naivety in CD8+ T cells corresponded to a CD45RO-CCR7+CD27+CD95- phenotype. The sequenced material came from naive CXCR3+ CD8+ T cells from blood. Subset: CD45RO-CCR7+CD27+CD95- naive CD8+ T cells expressing CXCR3 (TNR3+). The source of this sequence is a human donor in good health. Some clones in this sample may be carry-over from other donors' samples. This sequence joins TRBV4-1 and TRBJ2-7. CDR3 in amino acids: CASSQGVMKGPYEQYF.